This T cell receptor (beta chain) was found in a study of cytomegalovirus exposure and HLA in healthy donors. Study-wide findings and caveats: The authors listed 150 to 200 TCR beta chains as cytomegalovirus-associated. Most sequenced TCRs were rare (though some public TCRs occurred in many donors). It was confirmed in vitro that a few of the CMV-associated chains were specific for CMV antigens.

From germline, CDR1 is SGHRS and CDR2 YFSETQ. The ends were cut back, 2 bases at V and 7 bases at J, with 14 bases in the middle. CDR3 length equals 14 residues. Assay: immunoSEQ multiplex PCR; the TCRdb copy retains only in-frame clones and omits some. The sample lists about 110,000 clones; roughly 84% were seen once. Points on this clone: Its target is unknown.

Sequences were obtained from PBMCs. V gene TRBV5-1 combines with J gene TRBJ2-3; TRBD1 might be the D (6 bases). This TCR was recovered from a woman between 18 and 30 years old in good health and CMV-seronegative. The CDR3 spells CASSFEQGRHTQYF. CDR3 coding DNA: TGCGCCAGCAGCTTTGAACAGGGCCGTCATACGCAGTATTTT.